The 17 T cell receptor beta chains given below trace back to one sample, sequenced in a study of regulatory dendritic cells for organ transplantation (TCRdb year 2017). The library relied on the immunoSEQ multiplex PCR assay. Here the immuneACCESS table is served through TCRdb, limited to in-frame sequences with V and J called. Missing clones are a known gap in these copies; in checked studies unresolved V genes cover under half, and the rest lacks a known reason. The sample yields 34,000 or so clones; about 89% were counted once. The ten largest clones represent 0.05% to 0.065% of the sample. Specimen: naive CD4+ T cells from blood. In light of the paper, this sample's cell subset or site label describes: CD45RA+ naive T cells. These receptors were obtained from a human donor in good health.

This rearrangement joins TRBV19 to TRBJ2-3; tentatively, D is TRBD2 (6 bases). Trimming took off 5 bases at V and 2 bases at J, with 8 bases between the two ends. The CDR3 length is 13 residues. Germline CDR1 reads LNHDA; CDR2 reads SQIVND (reference sequence). CDR3 amino acids: CASSAGHTDTQYF. In DNA form, the CDR3 reads TGTGCCAGTAGTGCGGGGCACACAGATACGCAGTATTTT. The entire variable domain, with the rest obtained from reference TRBV19 and TRBJ2-3, is as follows: DGGITQSPKYLFRKEGQNVTLSCEQNLNHDAMYWYRQDPGQGLRLIYYSQIVNDFQKGDIAEGYSVSREKKESFPLTVTSAQKNPTAFYLCASSAGHTDTQYFGPGTRLTVL.

The chain combines TRBV6-5 with TRBJ1-1, with 7 bases identical to TRBD1. CDR1 and CDR2 from the germline V gene are MNHEY and SVGAGI. This CDR3 has 14 amino acids. The V gene end was trimmed by 8 bases and the J gene end by 0 bases; junction bases not matched to a gene: 6. The CDR3 region is CASGQAGMNTEAFF. The CDR3 DNA reads as TGTGCCAGCGGACAGGCCGGGATGAACACTGAAGCTTTCTTT.

The chain recombines TRBV6-5 with TRBJ1-4; 11 bases map to TRBD1. J lost 7 bases, V lost 5 bases, and 3 bases had no gene match. From germline, CDR1 is MNHEY and CDR2 SVGAGI. This CDR3 comprises 14 residues. In DNA, the CDR3 is TGTGCCAGCAGTCGGACAGGGGGCCTTGAAAAACTGTTTTTT. Protein product: CASSRTGGLEKLFF.

V usage is TRBV6-5 and J usage is TRBJ1-1, with D perhaps TRBD1 (5 bases). Germline V lookup: CDR1 MNHEY, CDR2 SVGAGI. V gave up 2 bases and J gave up 5 bases, with 6 bases separating them. The CDR3 totals 12 residues. Here the CDR3 reads CASSYGGTEAFF. CDR3 DNA: TGTGCCAGCAGTTACGGGGGGACTGAAGCTTTCTTT.

The chain employs TRBV7-6 and TRBJ2-7; 8 positions agree with TRBD2. V lost 5 bases and J lost 3; bases outside the gene matches: 3. Germline values: CDR1 SGHVS, CDR2 FNYEAQ. CDR3 length: 13 amino acids. DNA for the CDR3: TGTGCCAGCAGCCATACTAGCGGCTACGAGCAGTACTTC. Translation: CASSHTSGYEQYF.

As to this clone: The same CDR3 is also encoded by other DNA sequences in this sample. The CDR3 nucleotides are TGTGCCAGCAGCATCGGCCAGGGGGCGAATCAGCCCCAGCATTTT. Its protein product is CASSIGQGANQPQHF. The chain carries TRBV5-8 and TRBJ1-5; TRBD1 aligns across 8 bases. J was trimmed by 4 bases and V by 4 bases; bases with no gene match: 7. Germline V gene lookup returns CDR1 SGHTS and CDR2 YDEGEE. The CDR3 totals 15 residues.

The rearrangement links TRBV30 to TRBJ2-5; D is undetermined. Germline-derived CDR1 and CDR2 are GTSNPN and SVGIG (reference sequence). The CDR3 has 13 amino acids. V was pared by 0 bases and J by 12 bases, with 17 bases between. CDR3: CAWSVSLGSRKYF. As DNA, the CDR3 is TGTGCCTGGAGTGTCTCCCTGGGAAGTCGGAAGTACTTC.

The chain employs TRBV2 and TRBJ2-5; 8 bases are a match to TRBD1. The CDR3 is 11 amino acids. V shed 10 bases, J shed 8 bases, and the junction held 6 bases outside the gene matches. Germline lookup yields CDR1 SNHLY and CDR2 FYNNEI. The CDR3, as DNA: TGTGCCACCAGGGGGCCCGTAACCCAGTACTTC. Translating it yields CATRGPVTQYF.

The V call is TRBV7-9, the J call TRBJ1-2; D not resolved. The V end lost 1 base, the J end lost 3 bases, and 6 bases lay between the germline ends. This CDR3 is 13 amino acids long. Germline loops: CDR1 SEHNR, CDR2 FQNEAQ (reference sequence). CDR3: CASSLDGHYGYTF. CDR3 sequence (DNA): TGTGCCAGCAGCTTAGATGGACACTATGGCTACACCTTC.

This clone was seen once. The chain joins TRBV5-1 to TRBJ2-3; weak D call: TRBD1 (6 bases). Per the germline V gene, CDR1 is SGHRS and CDR2 is YFSETQ. Trimming removed 0 bases at V and 6 bases at J, with 14 bases between. The CDR3 is made up of 15 amino acids. In DNA form, the CDR3 reads TGCGCCAGCAGCTTGGCGGGGACACGCGTGGATACGCAGTATTTT. This encodes CASSLAGTRVDTQYF. Combining the CDR3 with reference TRBV5-1 and TRBJ2-3 gives the whole variable domain KAGVTQTPRYLIKTRGQQVTLSCSPISGHRSVSWYQQTPGQGLQFLFEYFSETQRNKGNFPGRFSGRQFSNSRSEMNVSTLELGDSALYLCASSLAGTRVDTQYFGPGTRLTVL.

The chain couples TRBV28 to TRBJ2-2; D gene uncertain. The CDR3 contains 12 residues. V was shortened by 5 bases and J by 6 bases, with 7 bases between the two germline ends. The germline V gene encodes CDR1 MDHEN and CDR2 SYDVKM. Here the CDR3 DNA reads TGTGCCAGCAGTCTTATTCCCGGGGAGCTGTTTTTT. The encoded protein is CASSLIPGELFF.

V gene TRBV7-9 combines with J gene TRBJ2-1, with 11 bases that match TRBD1. V gave up 11 bases and J gave up 7 bases; unmatched junction bases: 10. The CDR3 totals 14 residues. Germline lookup yields CDR1 SEHNR and CDR2 FQNEAQ (reference sequence). The CDR3 is CAGVRGQGGNEQFF. CDR3 coding DNA: TGTGCCGGCGTGAGGGGACAGGGGGGAAATGAGCAGTTCTTC.

The chain carries TRBV30 and TRBJ2-3, with a tentative D call TRBD1 (5 bases). The germline V gene encodes CDR1 GTSNPN and CDR2 SVGIG (reference sequence). This CDR3 spans 21 amino acids. The chain's CDR3 is CAPPRAHQGSEEIASTDTQYF. The CDR3, as DNA: TGTGCTCCCCCGCGAGCTCACCAGGGCAGCGAAGAAATAGCTAGCACAGATACGCAGTATTTT.

The genes are TRBV4-1 and TRBJ1-3; D remains ambiguous. This CDR3 has 17 residues. The V gene's germline CDR1 is MGHRA and CDR2 YSYEKL. V was pared by 0 bases and J by 4 bases, with 16 bases between. The CDR3 coding sequence is TGCGCCAGCAGCCAAGATCGACTTCTATGGGCCGGAAACACCATATATTTT. This codes for CASSQDRLLWAGNTIYF.

This chain joins TRBV19 and TRBJ2-7, with 7 bases matching TRBD2. V lost 3 bases, J lost 0 bases, and 11 bases stayed unmatched. The CDR3 is 17 residues long. CDR1 is LNHDA and CDR2 is SQIVND in the germline V gene (reference sequence). In nucleotides, the CDR3 is TGTGCCAGTAGTATTCCCGAGGGGCGGGGGAGCTCCTACGAGCAGTACTTC. Protein: CASSIPEGRGSSYEQYF.

The chain links TRBV19 to TRBJ1-2; 9 positions match TRBD1. The CDR3 extends over 14 amino acids. The V segment lost 6 bases and the J segment 2 bases; nucleotides outside the gene matches: 4. Germline loops: CDR1 LNHDA, CDR2 SQIVND (reference sequence). The CDR3 reads CASRTGGINYGYTF. Written as DNA, the CDR3 is TGTGCCAGTAGGACAGGGGGAATAAACTATGGCTACACCTTC.

This clone appeared a few times. The chain employs TRBV6-1 and TRBJ1-2, with D uncertain. The CDR3 spans 13 residues. The germline V gene has CDR1 MNHNS and CDR2 SASEGT. V lost 3 bases and J lost 0, with 5 bases in between. The CDR3 coding sequence is TGTGCCAGCAGTGACAGGCCTAACTATGGCTACACCTTC. This translates into CASSDRPNYGYTF.